A selection of T cell receptor beta chains follows, all from one sample in a study of beta chain features in type 1 diabetes. Profiled with immunoSEQ multiplex PCR; TCRdb holds only in-frame clones, not every one. The sample includes 300,000 to 400,000 clones, 8.5% to 10% seen only once; the top ten take roughly 0.54%. Sequencing used central memory CD4+ T cells from blood. These receptors all stem from a man under 40 with type 1 diabetes. Both conserved end residues are part of each CDR3. D genes are given only for firm matches. Some rows mark clone size as missing; the rest say once, few, many or name a class of expanded clone.

v_gene,j_gene,abundance,d_gene,CDR3nt,CDR3aa
TRBV11-2,TRBJ1-1,NA,NA,TGTGCCAGCAGCTTAGAACAGAACACTGAAGCTTTCTTT,CASSLEQNTEAFF
TRBV9,TRBJ1-2,few,NA,TGTGCCAGCAGCCCAGTAGTGGCAGGGTCCCTCTATGGCTACACCTTC,CASSPVVAGSLYGYTF
TRBV7-6,TRBJ2-5,few,TRBD2,TGTGCCAGCAGCTTGGGGGGACTAGCGGGACCACAAGAGACCCAGTACTTC,CASSLGGLAGPQETQYF
TRBV2,TRBJ2-6,many,NA,TGTGCCGGACGGAGAAACACTGGGGCCAACGTCCTGACTTTC,CAGRRNTGANVLTF
TRBV28,TRBJ2-7,few,TRBD1,TGTGCCAGCAGTACCCGGACAGGGTCGGTCGAGCAGTACTTC,CASSTRTGSVEQYF
TRBV5-4,TRBJ2-3,few,TRBD2,TGTGCCAGCAGCCCCGGTTTAGCGGGAGGAGATACGCAGTATTTT,CASSPGLAGGDTQYF
TRBV29-1,TRBJ1-1,NA,NA,TGCAGCGTTGAAAGGACAGTCTCTGAAGCTTTCTTT,CSVERTVSEAFF
TRBV5-4,TRBJ2-7,NA,NA,TGTGCCAGCAGCTTGCGGGGCACCTACGAGCAGTACTTC,CASSLRGTYEQYF
TRBV6-5,TRBJ2-6,few,NA,TGTGCCAGCACCACGGCGGGATCTGGGGCCAACGTCCTGACTTTC,CASTTAGSGANVLTF
TRBV19,TRBJ1-1,few,NA,TGTGCCAGCCAAGATGGGACGTCGAACACTGAAGCTTTCTTT,CASQDGTSNTEAFF
TRBV28,TRBJ1-2,few,TRBD1,TGTGCCAGCAGGAGCGCCGGGACAGGGGGCGATCGTCACTATGGCTACACCTTC,CASRSAGTGGDRHYGYTF
TRBV6-6,TRBJ1-2,NA,TRBD1,TGTGCCAGCAGCGACCCACCGGGACAGGAGGGCGGCTACACCTTC,CASSDPPGQEGGYTF
TRBV7-8,TRBJ1-3,few,NA,TGTGCCAGCAGAAAGGGGTTAGACTCTGGAAACACCATATATTTT,CASRKGLDSGNTIYF
TRBV7-2,TRBJ2-5,many,NA,TGTGCCAGCAGCTTAGGTGTAGGGGGGTTTGGAGGTAAAGAGACCCAGTACTTC,CASSLGVGGFGGKETQYF
TRBV6-5,TRBJ2-2,few,NA,TGTGCCAGCAGTCCTGTCGCGAACACCGGGGAGCTGTTTTTT,CASSPVANTGELFF
TRBV4-1,TRBJ1-5,many,NA,TGCGCCAGCAGCCAAGGCGGGAGTCACGGCGTCAAGCCCCAGCATTTT,CASSQGGSHGVKPQHF
TRBV11-2,TRBJ2-3,NA,NA,TGTGCCAGCAGTCGCGGGGTTGTAGATACGCAGTATTTT,CASSRGVVDTQYF
TRBV7-3,TRBJ2-7,few,TRBD1,TGTGCCAGCAGCCTGACAGGGAGCGAGCAGTACTTC,CASSLTGSEQYF
TRBV5-6,TRBJ1-2,NA,NA,TGTGCCAGCAGTAGGGCCGGGACCGACTATGGCTACACCTTC,CASSRAGTDYGYTF
TRBV28,TRBJ1-1,few,NA,TGTGCCAGCAGGGGGCCTGAAATCATGAACACTGAAGCTTTCTTT,CASRGPEIMNTEAFF
TRBV7-2,TRBJ2-7,many,NA,TGTGCCAGCAGCTCCACTGTAAGGGACGAGCAGTACTTC,CASSSTVRDEQYF
TRBV2,TRBJ2-5,few,NA,TGTGCCAGCAGTGAACTAGCGGAGACCCAGTACTTC,CASSELAETQYF
TRBV7-2,TRBJ2-1,few,NA,TGTGCCAGCAGCTTAGGACAGGTCAATGAGCAGTTCTTC,CASSLGQVNEQFF
TRBV29-1,TRBJ2-7,NA,NA,TGCAGCGTCTGCCGGGACTCTCCCTACGAGCAGTACTTC,CSVCRDSPYEQYF
TRBV30,TRBJ1-3,NA,NA,TGTGCCTGGACCTATGGACCCCAGGGAAACACCATATATTTT,CAWTYGPQGNTIYF
TRBV30,TRBJ2-7,NA,NA,TGTGCCTGGAGTTTGGAGAGGAACGGCCTCTACGAGCAGTACTTC,CAWSLERNGLYEQYF
TRBV6-1,TRBJ2-7,few,NA,TGTGCCAGCACCGATAGGGAAGGAGATGGGCAGTACTTC,CASTDREGDGQYF
TRBV5-1,TRBJ2-5,few,TRBD2,TGCGCCAGCAGCTCTGGACTAGCTGGCCAAGAGACCCAGTACTTC,CASSSGLAGQETQYF
TRBV18,TRBJ1-1,NA,TRBD1,TGTGCCAGCTCACCGATCACAGGGGGCGGCAACACTGAAGCTTTCTTT,CASSPITGGGNTEAFF
TRBV5-4,TRBJ2-7,NA,TRBD2,TGTGCCAGCAGTGGGACTAGCTTCTACGAGCAGTACTTC,CASSGTSFYEQYF
TRBV6-5,TRBJ2-1,NA,TRBD2,TGTGCCAGCAGTCCTGGACTAGGAGGCAATGAGCAGTTCTTC,CASSPGLGGNEQFF
TRBV9,TRBJ2-1,few,TRBD1,TGTGCCAGCAACCGACAGGGGTCACTTAATGAGCAGTTCTTC,CASNRQGSLNEQFF
TRBV10-1,TRBJ2-4,few,TRBD1,TGCGCCAGCAGTCCCAGGACAGGGGTCAAAAACATTCAGTACTTC,CASSPRTGVKNIQYF
TRBV4-1,TRBJ2-7,once,TRBD2,TGCGCCAGCAGCCAAGAGACAGCGGGAGTAGGAGAGCAGTACTTC,CASSQETAGVGEQYF
TRBV4-3,TRBJ1-1,few,NA,TGCGCCAGCAGCCAAGAGAGGATGAACACTGAAGCTTTCTTT,CASSQERMNTEAFF
TRBV29-1,TRBJ2-2,few,TRBD2,TGCAGCGTTTCCGGGACTAGCGGGAGTCGGCGGAACACCGGGGAGCTGTTTTTT,CSVSGTSGSRRNTGELFF
TRBV5-4,TRBJ2-7,few,TRBD1,TGTGCCAGCAGCTCCCTAAGGACAGGGGGGCCGGGGGAGCAGTACTTC,CASSSLRTGGPGEQYF
TRBV5-4,TRBJ2-4,NA,NA,TGTGCCAGCAGCTTGGGGTTAGCATTAGGGGAAAACATTCAGTACTTC,CASSLGLALGENIQYF
TRBV6-5,TRBJ2-7,NA,TRBD1,TGTGCCAGCATGATACTGACAGGGGGGTACGAGCAGTACTTC,CASMILTGGYEQYF
TRBV7-2,TRBJ1-2,few,NA,TGTGCCAGCAGCTTTGGTAGGGAGGGCTACACCTTC,CASSFGREGYTF
TRBV10-3,TRBJ2-7,many,TRBD1,TGTGCCATCAGTGCGTCAGGGGACAGGGTCTACGAGCAGTACTTC,CAISASGDRVYEQYF
TRBV28,TRBJ2-7,few,TRBD2,TGTGCCAGCAGACACCCAGCTAGCGGGTCAACCTACGAGCAGTACTTC,CASRHPASGSTYEQYF
TRBV28,TRBJ2-3,few,TRBD1,TGTGCCAGCAGTTTCCGGACAGGGGGCACAGATACGCAGTATTTT,CASSFRTGGTDTQYF
TRBV5-1,TRBJ2-5,NA,NA,TGCGCCAGCAGCTTGATTCCAGGGGAAGAGACCCAGTACTTC,CASSLIPGEETQYF